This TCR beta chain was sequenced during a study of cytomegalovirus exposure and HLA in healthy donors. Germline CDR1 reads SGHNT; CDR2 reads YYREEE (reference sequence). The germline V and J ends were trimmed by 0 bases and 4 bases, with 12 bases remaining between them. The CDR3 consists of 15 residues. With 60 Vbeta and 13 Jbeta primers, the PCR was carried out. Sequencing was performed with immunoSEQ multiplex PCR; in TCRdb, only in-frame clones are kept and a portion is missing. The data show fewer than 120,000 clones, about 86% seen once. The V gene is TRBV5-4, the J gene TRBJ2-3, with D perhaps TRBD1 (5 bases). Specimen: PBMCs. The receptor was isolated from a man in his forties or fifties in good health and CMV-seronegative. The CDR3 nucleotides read TGTGCCAGCAGCTTGGAGGCAGGGTTGGCAGATACGCAGTATTTT. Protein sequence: CASSLEAGLADTQYF.